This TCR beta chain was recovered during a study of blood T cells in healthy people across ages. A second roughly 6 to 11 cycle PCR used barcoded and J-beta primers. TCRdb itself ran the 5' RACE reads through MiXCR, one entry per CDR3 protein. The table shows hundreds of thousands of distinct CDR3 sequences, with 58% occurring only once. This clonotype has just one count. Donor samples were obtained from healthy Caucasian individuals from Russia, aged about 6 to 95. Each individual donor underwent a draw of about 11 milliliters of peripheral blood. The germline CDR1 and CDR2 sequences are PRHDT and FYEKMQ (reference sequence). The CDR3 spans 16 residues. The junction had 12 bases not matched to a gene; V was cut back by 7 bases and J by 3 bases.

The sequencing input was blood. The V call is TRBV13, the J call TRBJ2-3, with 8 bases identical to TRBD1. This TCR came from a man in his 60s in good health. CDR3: CASTSLVTGETDTQYF. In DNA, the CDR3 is TGTGCCAGCACCTCATTAGTGACAGGGGAAACAGATACGCAGTATTTT.